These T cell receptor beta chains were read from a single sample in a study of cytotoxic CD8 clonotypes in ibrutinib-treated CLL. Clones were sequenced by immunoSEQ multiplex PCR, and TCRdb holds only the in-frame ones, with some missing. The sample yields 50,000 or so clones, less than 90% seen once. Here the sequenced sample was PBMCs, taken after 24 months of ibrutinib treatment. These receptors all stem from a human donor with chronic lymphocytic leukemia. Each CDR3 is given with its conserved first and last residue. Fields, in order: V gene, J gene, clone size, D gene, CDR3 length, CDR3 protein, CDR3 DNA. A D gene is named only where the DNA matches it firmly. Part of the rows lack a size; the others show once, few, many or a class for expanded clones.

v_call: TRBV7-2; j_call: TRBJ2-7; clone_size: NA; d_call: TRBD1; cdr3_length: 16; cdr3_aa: CASSRPTGGPSYEQYF; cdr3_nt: TGTGCCAGCAGCAGACCAACAGGGGGCCCTTCCTACGAGCAGTACTTC
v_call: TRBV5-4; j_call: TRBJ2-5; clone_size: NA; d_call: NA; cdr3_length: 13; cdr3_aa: CASSLDRSETQYF; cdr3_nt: TGTGCCAGCAGCTTGGACAGATCTGAGACCCAGTACTTC
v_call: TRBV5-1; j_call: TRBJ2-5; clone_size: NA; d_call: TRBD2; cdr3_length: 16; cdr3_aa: CASSSGGRPEEETQYF; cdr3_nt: TGCGCCAGCAGCTCCGGGGGGAGGCCGGAAGAAGAGACCCAGTACTTC
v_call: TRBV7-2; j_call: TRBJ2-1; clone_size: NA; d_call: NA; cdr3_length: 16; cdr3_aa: CASSRTGTSRINEQFF; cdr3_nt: TGTGCCAGCAGCCGTACCGGGACTTCCAGAATCAATGAGCAGTTCTTC
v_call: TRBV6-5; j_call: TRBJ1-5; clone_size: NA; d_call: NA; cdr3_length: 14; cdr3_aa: CASSYATGNQPQHF; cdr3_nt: TGTGCCAGCAGTTACGCTACAGGGAATCAGCCCCAGCATTTT
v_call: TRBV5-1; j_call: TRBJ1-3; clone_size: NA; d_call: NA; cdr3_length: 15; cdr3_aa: CASSLAVSSGNTIYF; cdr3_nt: TGCGCCAGCAGCTTGGCCGTCAGCTCTGGAAACACCATATATTTT
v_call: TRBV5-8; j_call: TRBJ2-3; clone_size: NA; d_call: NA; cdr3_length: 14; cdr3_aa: CASSPLRQKDTQYF; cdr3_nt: TGTGCCAGCAGCCCCTTACGGCAGAAGGATACGCAGTATTTT
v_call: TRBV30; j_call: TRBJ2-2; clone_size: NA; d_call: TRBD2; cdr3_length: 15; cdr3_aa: CAWRPSGVNTGELFF; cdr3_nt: TGTGCCTGGAGACCGAGCGGGGTAAACACCGGGGAGCTGTTTTTT
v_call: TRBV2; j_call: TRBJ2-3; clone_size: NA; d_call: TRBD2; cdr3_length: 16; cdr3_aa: CASSSTTSGKGDTQYF; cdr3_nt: TGTGCCAGCAGTTCTACGACTAGCGGGAAGGGAGATACGCAGTATTTT
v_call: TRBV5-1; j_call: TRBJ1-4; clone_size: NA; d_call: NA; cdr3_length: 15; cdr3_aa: CASSRIEATNEKLFF; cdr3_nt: TGCGCCAGCAGCAGGATCGAGGCAACTAATGAAAAACTGTTTTTT
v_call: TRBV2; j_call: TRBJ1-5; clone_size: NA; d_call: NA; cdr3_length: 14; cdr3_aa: CASSVKGGSEPQHF; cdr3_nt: TGTGCCAGCAGCGTCAAGGGGGGTTCGGAGCCCCAGCATTTT
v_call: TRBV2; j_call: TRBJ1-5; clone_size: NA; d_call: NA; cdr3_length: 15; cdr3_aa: CASSFPDGYNQPQHF; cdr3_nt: TGTGCCAGCAGTTTCCCAGACGGGTACAATCAGCCCCAGCATTTT
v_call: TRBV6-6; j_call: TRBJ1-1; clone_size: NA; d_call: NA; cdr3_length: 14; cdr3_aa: CASSWGRKGTEAFF; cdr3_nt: TGTGCCAGCAGTTGGGGGAGGAAGGGCACTGAAGCTTTCTTT
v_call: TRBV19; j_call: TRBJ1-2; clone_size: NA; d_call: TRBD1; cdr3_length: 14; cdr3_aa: CASSSRTGNYGYTF; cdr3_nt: TGTGCCAGTAGTAGTAGGACAGGAAACTATGGCTACACCTTC
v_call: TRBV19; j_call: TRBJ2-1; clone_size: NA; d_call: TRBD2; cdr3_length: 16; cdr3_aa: CASMVSGTSGNNEQFF; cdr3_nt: TGTGCCAGTATGGTCAGTGGGACTAGCGGGAACAATGAGCAGTTCTTC
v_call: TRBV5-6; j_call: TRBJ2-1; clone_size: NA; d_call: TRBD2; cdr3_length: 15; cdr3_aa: CASSLVVAGVDEQFF; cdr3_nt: TGTGCCAGCAGCTTGGTGGTAGCGGGAGTTGATGAGCAGTTCTTC
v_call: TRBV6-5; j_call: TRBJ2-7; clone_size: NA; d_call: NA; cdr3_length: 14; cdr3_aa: CASSLDYQGYEQYF; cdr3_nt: TGTGCCAGCAGTTTGGACTATCAGGGCTACGAGCAGTACTTC
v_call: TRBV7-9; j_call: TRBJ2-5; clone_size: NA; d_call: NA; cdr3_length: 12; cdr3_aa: CASSAGGETQYF; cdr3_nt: TGTGCCAGCAGCGCCGGCGGGGAGACCCAGTACTTC
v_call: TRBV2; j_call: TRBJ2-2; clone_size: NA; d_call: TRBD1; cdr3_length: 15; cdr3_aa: CASTSGTGGGGELFF; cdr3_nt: TGTGCCAGCACCTCCGGGACAGGGGGCGGCGGGGAGCTGTTTTTT
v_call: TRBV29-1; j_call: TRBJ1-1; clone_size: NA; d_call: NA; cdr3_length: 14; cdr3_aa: CSVAPKVGGTEAFF; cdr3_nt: TGCAGCGTTGCCCCCAAAGTGGGTGGCACTGAAGCTTTCTTT
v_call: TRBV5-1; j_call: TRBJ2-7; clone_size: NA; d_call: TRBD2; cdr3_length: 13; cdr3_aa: CASSTGLAEEQYF; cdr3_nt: TGCGCCAGCAGCACGGGACTAGCGGAGGAGCAGTACTTC
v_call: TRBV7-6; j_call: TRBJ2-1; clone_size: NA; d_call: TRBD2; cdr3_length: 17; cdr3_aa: CASSLGHPGTTSNEQFF; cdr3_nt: TGTGCCAGCAGCTTAGGGCACCCCGGGACTACTAGCAATGAGCAGTTCTTC
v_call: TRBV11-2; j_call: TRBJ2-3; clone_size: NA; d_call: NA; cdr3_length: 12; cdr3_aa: CASSSGTDTQYF; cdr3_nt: TGTGCCAGCTCTAGTGGCACAGATACGCAGTATTTT
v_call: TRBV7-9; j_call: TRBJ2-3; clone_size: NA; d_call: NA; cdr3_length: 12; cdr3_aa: CASSPAPGAQYF; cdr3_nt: TGTGCCAGCAGCCCGGCCCCGGGGGCGCAGTATTTT
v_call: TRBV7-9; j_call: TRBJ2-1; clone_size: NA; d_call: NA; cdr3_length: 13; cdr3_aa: CASSLERRGEQFF; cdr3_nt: TGTGCCAGCAGCTTAGAAAGGAGAGGCGAGCAGTTCTTC
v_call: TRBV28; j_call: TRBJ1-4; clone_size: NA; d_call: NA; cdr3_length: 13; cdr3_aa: CASSELLNEKLFF; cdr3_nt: TGTGCCAGCAGTGAACTCCTCAATGAAAAACTGTTTTTT
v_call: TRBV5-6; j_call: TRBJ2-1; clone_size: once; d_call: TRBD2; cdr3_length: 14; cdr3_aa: CASSLMGGQNEQFF; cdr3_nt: TGTGCCAGCAGCTTGATGGGAGGGCAAAATGAGCAGTTCTTC
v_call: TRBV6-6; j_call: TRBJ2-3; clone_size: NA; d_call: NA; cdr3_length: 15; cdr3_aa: CASREGPQGTDTQYF; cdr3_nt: TGTGCCAGCAGAGAAGGACCGCAGGGCACAGATACGCAGTATTTT
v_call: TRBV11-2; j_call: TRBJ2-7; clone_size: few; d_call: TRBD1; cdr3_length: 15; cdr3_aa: CASSKRRQGAYEQYF; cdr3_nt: TGTGCCAGCAGCAAACGCCGACAGGGGGCCTACGAGCAGTACTTC
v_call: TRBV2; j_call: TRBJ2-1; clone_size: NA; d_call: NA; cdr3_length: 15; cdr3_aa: CASSGQAYPYNEQFF; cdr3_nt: TGTGCCAGCAGTGGACAGGCCTATCCCTACAATGAGCAGTTCTTC
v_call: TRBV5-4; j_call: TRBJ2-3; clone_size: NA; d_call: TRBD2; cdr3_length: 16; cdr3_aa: CASSPGLAGTSDTQYF; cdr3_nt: TGTGCCAGCAGCCCTGGACTAGCGGGAACATCAGATACGCAGTATTTT
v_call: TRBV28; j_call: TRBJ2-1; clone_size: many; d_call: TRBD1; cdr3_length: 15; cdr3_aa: CASRSGTGEVNEQFF; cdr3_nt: TGTGCCAGCAGGTCCGGGACAGGGGAGGTCAATGAGCAGTTCTTC
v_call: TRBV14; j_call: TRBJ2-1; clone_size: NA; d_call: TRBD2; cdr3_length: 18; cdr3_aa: CASSPLAGGPISYNEQFF; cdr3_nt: TGTGCCAGCAGCCCCCTAGCGGGAGGCCCTATCTCCTACAATGAGCAGTTCTTC
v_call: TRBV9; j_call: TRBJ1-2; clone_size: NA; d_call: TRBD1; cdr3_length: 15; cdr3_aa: CASSVVGQRNYGYTF; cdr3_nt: TGTGCCAGCAGCGTAGTGGGACAGAGAAACTATGGCTACACCTTC
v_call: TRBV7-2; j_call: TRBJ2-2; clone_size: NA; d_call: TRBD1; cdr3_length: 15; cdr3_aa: CASSLLQGAVGELFF; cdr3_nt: TGTGCCAGCAGCTTATTACAGGGGGCGGTCGGGGAGCTGTTTTTT
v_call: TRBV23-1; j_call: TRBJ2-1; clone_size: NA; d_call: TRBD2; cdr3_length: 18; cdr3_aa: CASSQSRPGGSSYNEQFF; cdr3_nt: TGCGCCAGCAGTCAATCACGTCCGGGGGGAAGCTCCTACAATGAGCAGTTCTTC
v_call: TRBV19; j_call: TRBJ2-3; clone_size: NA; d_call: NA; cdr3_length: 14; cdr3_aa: CASSTDRGTDTQYF; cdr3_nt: TGTGCCAGTAGTACGGACCGGGGGACAGATACGCAGTATTTT
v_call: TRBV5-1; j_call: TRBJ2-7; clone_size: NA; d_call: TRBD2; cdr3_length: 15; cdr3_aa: CASSPSTSGIYEQYF; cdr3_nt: TGCGCCAGCAGCCCATCGACTAGCGGGATCTACGAGCAGTACTTC
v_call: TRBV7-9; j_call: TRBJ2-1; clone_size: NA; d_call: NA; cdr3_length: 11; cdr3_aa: CASVFGNEQFF; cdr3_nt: TGTGCCAGCGTCTTCGGAAATGAGCAGTTCTTC
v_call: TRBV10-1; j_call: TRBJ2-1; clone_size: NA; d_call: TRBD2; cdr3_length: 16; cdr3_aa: CASSGAGGLLQNEQFF; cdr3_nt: TGCGCCAGCAGTGGTGCGGGAGGGCTCCTTCAGAATGAGCAGTTCTTC
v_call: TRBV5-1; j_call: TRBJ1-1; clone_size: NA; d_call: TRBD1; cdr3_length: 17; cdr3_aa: CASSPGTGPNMNTEAFF; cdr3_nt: TGCGCCAGCAGCCCCGGGACAGGACCCAACATGAACACTGAAGCTTTCTTT
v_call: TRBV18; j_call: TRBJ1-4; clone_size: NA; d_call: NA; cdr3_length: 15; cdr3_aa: CASSPDTPRGEKLFF; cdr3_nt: TGTGCCAGCTCACCGGACACACCAAGGGGCGAAAAACTGTTTTTT
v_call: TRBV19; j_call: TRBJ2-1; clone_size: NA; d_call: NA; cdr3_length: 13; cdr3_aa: CASSQPGRNEQFF; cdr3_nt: TGTGCCAGTAGCCAGCCGGGACGTAATGAGCAGTTCTTC
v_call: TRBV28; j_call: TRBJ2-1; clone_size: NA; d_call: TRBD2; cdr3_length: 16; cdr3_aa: CASSFRGLAGVGEQFF; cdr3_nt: TGTGCCAGCAGTTTTAGGGGACTAGCGGGAGTTGGGGAGCAGTTCTTC
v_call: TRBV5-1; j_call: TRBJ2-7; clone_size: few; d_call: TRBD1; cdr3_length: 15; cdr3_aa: CASRPDRGQGYEQYF; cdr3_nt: TGCGCCAGCAGACCAGACAGGGGGCAAGGATACGAGCAGTACTTC
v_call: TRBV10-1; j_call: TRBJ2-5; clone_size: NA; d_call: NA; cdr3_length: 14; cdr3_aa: CASSDGDGQETQYF; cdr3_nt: TGCGCCAGCAGTGACGGAGACGGGCAAGAGACCCAGTACTTC
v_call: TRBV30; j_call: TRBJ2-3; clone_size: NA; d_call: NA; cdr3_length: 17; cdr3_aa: CAWRLSRAGGFTDTQYF; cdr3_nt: TGTGCCTGGAGACTCTCCAGGGCAGGAGGGTTCACAGATACGCAGTATTTT
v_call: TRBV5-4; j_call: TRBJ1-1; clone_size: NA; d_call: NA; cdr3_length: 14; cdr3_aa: CASSLSASNTEAFF; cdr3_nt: TGTGCCAGCAGCCTCTCGGCCTCGAACACTGAAGCTTTCTTT